This T cell receptor (beta chain) emerged from a study of neurological immune-mediated disorders (dated by TCRdb to the late 2010s). About the investigation overall: Using UMI-based sequencing, the study compared peripheral blood TCR-beta repertoires from patients with HTLV-I-associated myelopathy (HAM/TSP), patients with multiple sclerosis, and healthy controls. The approximately 98 TCR-beta libraries included longitudinal samples, technical triplicates and paired sorted CD4+ and CD8+ T-cell subsets alongside PBMC samples. Longitudinal HAM/TSP donors and healthy donors each had 3 time-points at intervals of roughly 3-40 months. Of the 65 to 70 subjects in the cohort, around 14 were HAM/TSP patients, around 34 were multiple sclerosis patients, and around 20 were healthy controls.

This clonotype was picked up many times. The antigen it binds to is not known. No base-level quality is on record; no much larger clone is a single base apart. The intended sense of this specimen's time point label: longitudinal time-point 1 (baseline). Unsorted PBMC libraries were generated from 2 million PBMCs stored in RNAlater at -80 °C until RNA extraction. Peripheral blood was subjected to Ficoll-Hypaque density gradient centrifugation to isolate PBMCs, which were then cryopreserved in liquid nitrogen. cDNA synthesis used template-switch 5'RACE with a primer carrying a 10-nucleotide random unique molecular identifier tagging each TCR transcript. Each sequencing run produced over 180 million TCR-beta sequences covering 15-18 subjects. Total RNA was extracted with the RNeasy kit. TCR-beta VDJ regions were amplified with primers for the TCR constant region and the 5'RACE anchor, using the KAPA Real-time Library Amplification kit. A first PCR added sample indexes and Illumina adaptors, after which a second PCR increased the library yield. After Ampure bead purification, the TCR product of roughly 650 bp was size-selected on a 2% E-gel SizeSelection system. Before pooling, library quality was checked on a Bioanalyzer, concentration was measured with Qubit, and libraries were quantified with the Kapa Library Quantification kit. An Illumina HiSeq 2500 sequenced the libraries paired-end 2 x 150 bp. To increase sequence diversity, about 25-30% phiX was spiked into each library pool. As for the authors' bioinformatics: The UMI-based MiGEC pipeline processed quality-filtered reads and removed over 80% of raw TCR sequences during error correction. IMGT germline references were used for alignment of VDJ genes, and clonotypes were defined by a unique CDR3 amino acid sequence together with V-J genes. Clonal expansion, Shannon diversity and CDR3 relatedness (CalcPairwiseDistances, ClusterSamples) were evaluated with VDJtools, and phylogenetic trees were built with CLCbio workbench. Clones with at least 8 unique UMIs were defined as expanded, with this threshold being based on coefficient-of-variation modelling across technical triplicates. The raw public reads went through TCRdb reprocessing: fastp at Q25, MiXCR clone calling, in-frame beta chains kept. One record per CDR3 amino acid sequence lists the most common genes and DNA. V and J calls and clone size were set by TCRdb, not the authors. Recorded for this sample are over 55,000 distinct CDR3 sequences; around 10% of them occurred a single time. Around 7% of the sample comes from the top ten.

Study-level results and caveats: TCR clonal expansion was highest in HAM/TSP patients and lowest in MS patients, with MS patients falling below even healthy controls. No identical CDR3 amino acid sequences were shared among expanded clones across subjects, suggesting private TCR-beta repertoires in all groups.

The junction shows trimming of 4 bases on V and 16 bases on J, and the gene matches do not reach 16 bases of it. From the germline V gene, CDR1 is MGHDK and CDR2 is SYGVNS. The CDR3 runs 14 residues from the cysteine to the phenylalanine. CDR3 DNA only is kept here, 42 bases in frame from base 1. Sequencing was done on a sample of PBMCs. This chain joins TRBV25-1 to TRBJ2-1, and TRBD2 aligns with 7 junction nucleotides. The clonotype was recovered from a male donor with HTLV-1-associated myelopathy (HAM/TSP). The sequenced DNA is TGTGCCAGCAGTGGATCCAGCGGGGAGCCTTTGGTTTTCTTC. It codes for CASSGSSGEPLVFF.